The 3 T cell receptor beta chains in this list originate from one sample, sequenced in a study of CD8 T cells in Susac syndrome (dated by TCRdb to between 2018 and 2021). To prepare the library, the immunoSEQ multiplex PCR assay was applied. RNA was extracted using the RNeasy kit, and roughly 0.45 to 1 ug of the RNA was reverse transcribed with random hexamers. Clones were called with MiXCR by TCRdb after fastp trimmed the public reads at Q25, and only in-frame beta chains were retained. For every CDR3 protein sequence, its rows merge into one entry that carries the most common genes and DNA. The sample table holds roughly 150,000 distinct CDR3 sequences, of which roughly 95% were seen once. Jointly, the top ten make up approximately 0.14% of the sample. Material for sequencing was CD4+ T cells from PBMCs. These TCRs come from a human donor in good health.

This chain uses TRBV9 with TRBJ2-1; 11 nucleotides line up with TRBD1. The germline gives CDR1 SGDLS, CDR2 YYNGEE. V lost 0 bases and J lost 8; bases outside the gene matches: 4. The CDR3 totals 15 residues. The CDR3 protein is CASSVVRTGGDEQFF. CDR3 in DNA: TGTGCCAGCAGCGTAGTCCGGACAGGGGGCGATGAGCAGTTCTTC. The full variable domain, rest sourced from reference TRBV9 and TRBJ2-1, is DSGVTQTPKHLITATGQRVTLRCSPRSGDLSVYWYQQSLDQGLQFLIQYYNGEERAKGNILERFSAQQFPDLHSELNLSSLELGDSALYFCASSVVRTGGDEQFFGPGTRLTVL.

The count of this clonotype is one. CDR3 sequence: CSVEGRALNYGYTF. DNA of the CDR3: TGCAGCGTTGAAGGCAGGGCGTTAAACTATGGCTACACCTTC. This sequence joins TRBV29-1 and TRBJ1-2; tentative D call: TRBD1 (5 bases). Germline lookup yields CDR1 SQVTM and CDR2 ANQGSEA. V lost 1 base to trimming and J lost 2 bases, with 11 bases between them. The CDR3 runs 14 residues.

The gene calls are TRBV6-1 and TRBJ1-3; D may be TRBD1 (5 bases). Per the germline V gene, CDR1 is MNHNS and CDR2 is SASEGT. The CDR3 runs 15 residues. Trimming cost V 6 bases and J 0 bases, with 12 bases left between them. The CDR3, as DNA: TGTGCCAGCAGCCCTCGACAGACCTCTGGAAACACCATATATTTT. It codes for CASSPRQTSGNTIYF.